This T cell receptor beta chain originates from a study of blood T cell repertoires in COVID-19. Across the study: Some COVID-19 samples were acute and others convalescent; all came from the United States, Italy and Spain.

This clone was seen only once. The repertoire was sequenced with immunoSEQ multiplex PCR; TCRdb's copy has only in-frame clones and lacks some. There are tens of thousands of clones in the sample; just under 85% occur only once, and 4.5% to 5.5% lies in the top ten. From germline, CDR1 is SGHVS and CDR2 FNYEAQ. Trimming took 5 bases from V and 1 from J; bases not matched to a gene: 11. The CDR3 has 20 residues. This receptor was obtained from a man aged 70-80 years with acute or convalescent COVID-19. What was sequenced was peripheral blood. The chain uses TRBV7-6 and TRBJ2-2; 15 nucleotides line up with TRBD2. The CDR3 reads CASSPRPGLAGGQNTGELFF. The CDR3, as DNA: TGTGCCAGCAGCCCTCGGCCCGGACTAGCGGGGGGGCAGAACACCGGGGAGCTGTTTTTT.